The rows below give T cell receptor beta chains drawn from one sample of a study of early T cells in non-severe SARS-CoV-2 infection. TCRdb passed the 5' RACE reads through MiXCR, listing each CDR3 protein once. Of over 100,000 distinct CDR3 sequences listed, under 15% are singletons. Sequenced input: whole blood. The receptor source for this set is an adult who was a healthcare worker with PCR-confirmed SARS-CoV-2 infection or an uninfected control (not recorded which). Each CDR3 is given with its conserved first and last residue. A D gene is named only where the DNA matches it firmly. Expanded clones get a size class; other rows say once, few or many, or leave the size out.

v_gene	j_gene	d_gene	abundance	CDR3aa	CDR3nt
TRBV18	TRBJ1-5	-	many	CASSQGSQPQHF	TGTGCCAGCTCACAGGGTTCCCAGCCCCAGCATTTT
TRBV2	TRBJ1-2	-	few	CASSTNRNYGYTF	TGTGCCAGCAGTACGAACAGGAACTATGGCTACACCTTC
TRBV3-1	TRBJ1-5	-	few	CASSSQGSGPQHF	TGTGCCAGCAGCAGTCAGGGCTCCGGGCCCCAGCATTTT
TRBV28	TRBJ1-5	-	few	CASSPNGLEHSNQPQHF	TGTGCCAGCAGTCCCAACGGGTTGGAGCATAGCAATCAGCCCCAGCATTTT
TRBV15	TRBJ1-1	-	few	CATSLTWHTEAFF	TGTGCCACCAGTCTAACTTGGCACACTGAAGCTTTCTTT
TRBV12-3/TRBV12-4	TRBJ1-2	-	many	CARDKITGHHGYTF	TGTGCCAGGGACAAAATAACAGGGCACCACGGCTACACCTTC
TRBV28	TRBJ2-5	-	many	CASTQGLTQETQYF	TGTGCCAGCACACAAGGACTGACGCAAGAGACCCAGTACTTC
TRBV7-9	TRBJ2-7	-	few	CASSLDGSGATSF	TGTGCCAGCAGCTTAGACGGTAGCGGAGCGACATCCTTC
TRBV20-1	TRBJ1-1	-	many	CSARSQAEAFF	TGCAGTGCTAGGTCTCAGGCAGAAGCTTTCTTT
TRBV28	TRBJ2-2	-	few	CASSSPAGTGGSAGELFF	TGTGCCAGCAGTTCCCCCGCCGGGACTGGAGGCTCCGCCGGGGAGCTGTTTTTT
TRBV5-1	TRBJ1-1	TRBD1	many	CASSSTGAPNTEAFF	TGCGCCAGCAGCTCCACAGGGGCGCCTAACACTGAAGCTTTCTTT
TRBV21-1	TRBJ1-2	-	many	CASSKAREAYGYTF	TGTGCCAGCAGCAAAGCCAGGGAGGCCTATGGCTACACCTTC
TRBV12-3/TRBV12-4	TRBJ1-1	TRBD1	many	CASSPGTGSFFTEAFF	TGTGCCAGCAGTCCCGGGACAGGATCTTTTTTCACTGAAGCTTTCTTT
TRBV28	TRBJ1-2	TRBD1	many	CASSFQGGTVNGYTF	TGTGCCAGCAGTTTTCAGGGGGGGACAGTTAATGGCTACACCTTC
TRBV18	TRBJ2-5	-	many	CASSDQETQYF	TGTGCCAGCTCTGACCAAGAGACCCAGTACTTC
TRBV11-2	TRBJ2-5	-	few	CASSLDMTEETQYF	TGTGCCAGCAGCTTAGATATGACAGAAGAGACCCAGTACTTC
TRBV5-4	TRBJ1-1	-	-	CASSSGGGGPNTEAFF	TGTGCCAGCAGTTCCGGAGGCGGAGGCCCGAACACTGAAGCTTTCTTT
TRBV27	TRBJ2-7	-	many	CASSLGLGYEQYF	TGTGCCAGCAGTTTGGGATTGGGTTACGAGCAGTACTTC
TRBV7-6	TRBJ1-3	TRBD1	-	CASSLGQGGNTIYF	TGTGCCAGCAGCTTAGGACAGGGGGGAAACACCATATATTTT
TRBV6-5	TRBJ1-4	-	many	CASSGAARRVNEKLFF	TGTGCCAGCAGCGGGGCGGCTAGGCGAGTTAATGAAAAACTGTTTTTT
TRBV5-4	TRBJ2-3	-	few	CASSLVGADTQYF	TGTGCCAGCAGCTTGGTGGGGGCAGATACGCAGTATTTT
TRBV20-1	TRBJ2-5	-	many	CSAVRRRETQYF	TGCAGTGCTGTGCGCCGACGAGAGACCCAGTACTTC
TRBV6-1	TRBJ2-3	TRBD1	few	CASNSGQGPDTQYF	TGTGCCAGCAATTCGGGACAGGGCCCAGATACGCAGTATTTT
TRBV4-1	TRBJ2-1	TRBD1	many	CASSPRTLRDREVEQFF	TGCGCCAGCAGCCCGCGGACCCTACGGGACAGGGAGGTTGAGCAGTTCTTC
TRBV20-1	TRBJ1-6	-	-	CSATAGRRMAPLHF	TGCAGTGCTACTGCAGGGAGGAGGATGGCACCCCTCCACTTT
TRBV4-2	TRBJ1-1	-	few	CASSQAASNTEAFF	TGTGCCAGCAGCCAAGCCGCTTCGAACACTGAAGCTTTCTTT
TRBV5-1	TRBJ2-1	-	-	CASSLGVRPKDNEQFF	TGCGCCAGCAGCTTGGGGGTACGCCCGAAGGACAATGAGCAGTTCTTC
TRBV28	TRBJ2-7	-	-	CASRRTTEQYF	TGTGCCAGCCGAAGAACGACCGAGCAGTACTTC
TRBV6-2/TRBV6-3	TRBJ2-2	-	-	CASSPTPLAYTGELFF	TGTGCCAGCAGCCCCACACCGCTAGCATACACCGGGGAGCTGTTTTTT
TRBV5-1	TRBJ1-1	-	few	CASRGDTMNTEAFF	TGCGCCAGCAGGGGCGATACCATGAACACTGAAGCTTTCTTT
TRBV4-1	TRBJ1-5	-	many	CASSQHNQPQHF	TGCGCCAGCAGCCAACATAATCAGCCCCAGCATTTT
TRBV7-9	TRBJ1-2	-	many	CASSLHQANYGYTF	TGTGCCAGCAGCTTACACCAAGCTAACTATGGCTACACCTTC
TRBV20-1	TRBJ1-3	-	few	CSADDRKSGNTIYF	TGCAGTGCGGATGACAGGAAGTCTGGAAACACCATATATTTT
TRBV29-1	TRBJ2-7	TRBD2	-	CSVEEPHGGKPYEQYF	TGCAGCGTTGAAGAACCTCACGGGGGGAAACCCTACGAGCAGTACTTC
TRBV29-1	TRBJ2-6	-	few	CSVDDRTANVLTF	TGCAGCGTTGATGACAGGACGGCCAACGTCCTGACTTTC
TRBV12-3/TRBV12-4	TRBJ2-1	-	few	CASVGYNEQFF	TGTGCCAGCGTGGGATACAATGAGCAGTTCTTC
TRBV4-1	TRBJ1-5	-	few	CASSGTSGDYNQPQHF	TGCGCCAGCAGCGGCACCTCAGGGGACTACAATCAGCCCCAGCATTTT
TRBV7-9	TRBJ1-2	-	few	CASSKTRDGGPYGYTF	TGTGCCAGCAGCAAAACCAGGGATGGGGGCCCTTATGGCTACACCTTC
TRBV29-1	TRBJ2-1	-	few	CSVFGVYPSYNEQFF	TGCAGCGTTTTTGGCGTCTACCCCTCCTACAATGAGCAGTTCTTC
TRBV28	TRBJ2-7	-	-	CASSSPGRDLEYEQYF	TGTGCCAGCAGTTCCCCTGGGCGGGACCTTGAATACGAGCAGTACTTC
TRBV12-3/TRBV12-4	TRBJ1-1	TRBD1	many	CASRKQGIPEAFF	TGTGCCAGCAGAAAACAGGGGATCCCTGAAGCTTTCTTT
TRBV7-9	TRBJ1-2	-	many	CASSLGKGISNYGYTF	TGTGCCAGCAGCTTAGGGAAGGGGATTTCTAACTATGGCTACACCTTC
TRBV7-2	TRBJ2-7	-	many	CASSPDYAGQYF	TGTGCCAGCAGCCCCGACTACGCGGGGCAGTACTTC
TRBV28	TRBJ1-2	-	few	CASRVARGYTF	TGTGCCAGCAGGGTGGCGAGGGGCTACACCTTC
TRBV6-7	TRBJ2-3	-	-	CASSSGPGDTQYF	TGTGCCAGCAGTTCCGGACCGGGCGATACGCAGTATTTT
TRBV29-1	TRBJ1-1	TRBD1	few	CSVGTGLRAFF	TGCAGCGTCGGGACAGGGTTGAGGGCTTTCTTT
TRBV29-1	TRBJ2-5	-	-	CSVEGPGRETQYF	TGCAGCGTTGAAGGACCAGGGAGAGAGACCCAGTACTTC
TRBV27	TRBJ1-5	-	many	CASSPTGYSNQPQHF	TGTGCCAGCAGCCCTACAGGATATAGCAATCAGCCCCAGCATTTT
TRBV28	TRBJ2-5	TRBD2	-	CASSPTVLAGAGTQYF	TGTGCCAGCAGCCCAACGGTACTAGCGGGAGCGGGGACCCAGTACTTC
TRBV6-1	TRBJ1-5	-	few	CASIVDNSLYGNQPQHF	TGTGCCAGCATTGTGGACAACTCACTCTATGGCAATCAGCCCCAGCATTTT